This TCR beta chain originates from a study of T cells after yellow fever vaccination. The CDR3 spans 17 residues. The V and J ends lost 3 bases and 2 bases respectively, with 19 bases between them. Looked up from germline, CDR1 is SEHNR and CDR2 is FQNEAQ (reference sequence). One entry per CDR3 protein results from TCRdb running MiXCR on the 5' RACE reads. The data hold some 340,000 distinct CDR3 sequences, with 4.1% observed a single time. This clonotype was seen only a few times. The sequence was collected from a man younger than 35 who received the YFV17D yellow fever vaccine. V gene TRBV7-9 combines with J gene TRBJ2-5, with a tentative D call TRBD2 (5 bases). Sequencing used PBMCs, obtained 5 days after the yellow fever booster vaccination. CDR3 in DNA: TGTGCCAGCAGCTTTCTTGGGAGCCGCGGCGGACAAGAGACCCAGTACTTC. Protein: CASSFLGSRGGQETQYF.